The present TCR beta chain was sequenced within a study of CD8 T cells in ankylosing spondylitis. General study results and limits: A TCR beta motif of under 10 highly homologous variants seemed to mark ankylosing spondylitis blood. Some motif variants had been reported before (in reactive arthritis synovial fluid and blood). Disease-linked clones displayed a CD8+ phenotype and appeared relatively rarely in peripheral blood.

TCRdb reanalysed the 5' RACE reads using MiXCR and keeps one entry per CDR3 protein. The profile shows more than 650,000 distinct CDR3 sequences, 12% of them singletons. About this clonotype: Its antigen is not identified.

The CDR3 runs to 16 residues. The ends were cut back, 5 bases at V and 0 bases at J, with 15 bases in the middle. Germline assignment: CDR1 SGHTA and CDR2 FQGNSA. The sequence was obtained from a male donor with ankylosing spondylitis. The sequenced material came from blood, either unsorted or a sorted T cell fraction (not recorded which). The genes are TRBV7-2 and TRBJ2-3; maybe TRBD1 (6 bases). DNA for the CDR3: TGTGCCAGCAGCCGTAGGGGGACGACTAGCACAGATACGCAGTATTTT. This encodes CASSRRGTTSTDTQYF.